This is a list of T cell receptor beta chains from one sample in a study of cytomegalovirus exposure and HLA in healthy donors. Sequencing was performed with immunoSEQ multiplex PCR; in TCRdb, only in-frame clones are kept and a portion is missing. Here the sample spans 120,000 or so clones, approximately 78% being singletons. Sample: PBMCs. Receptors were obtained from a woman in her 40s in good health and CMV-seronegative. CDR3s leave out the opening cysteine and the closing phenylalanine or tryptophan.

v_gene	j_gene	CDR3aa
TRBV28	TRBJ1-5	ASTRTWDSQPQH
TRBV5-1	TRBJ2-2	ASSPGQTNTGELF
TRBV16	TRBJ1-1	ASSRGGTEAF
TRBV5-1	TRBJ1-1	ASSLGWGDTEAF
TRBV7-9	TRBJ2-5	SSSPPMGGLAEETQY
TRBV5-1	TRBJ2-3	ASSLWGGLDTQY
TRBV5-3	TRBJ1-5	ARSQDRVRTEAYSNQPQH
TRBV7-9	TRBJ2-7	ASSPIAGRAEQY
TRBV29-1	TRBJ2-3	SVGAVQGWTDTQY
TRBV11-2	TRBJ2-1	ASSLGDRGIYEQF
TRBV19	TRBJ1-2	ASSISGLYGYT
TRBV5-1	TRBJ2-2	ASSLVAGGNGELF
TRBV14	TRBJ1-1	ASSVWGDRAF
TRBV13	TRBJ2-1	ASSLPQGNDNEQF
TRBV4-3	TRBJ2-5	ASSQILVTDGSSEQY